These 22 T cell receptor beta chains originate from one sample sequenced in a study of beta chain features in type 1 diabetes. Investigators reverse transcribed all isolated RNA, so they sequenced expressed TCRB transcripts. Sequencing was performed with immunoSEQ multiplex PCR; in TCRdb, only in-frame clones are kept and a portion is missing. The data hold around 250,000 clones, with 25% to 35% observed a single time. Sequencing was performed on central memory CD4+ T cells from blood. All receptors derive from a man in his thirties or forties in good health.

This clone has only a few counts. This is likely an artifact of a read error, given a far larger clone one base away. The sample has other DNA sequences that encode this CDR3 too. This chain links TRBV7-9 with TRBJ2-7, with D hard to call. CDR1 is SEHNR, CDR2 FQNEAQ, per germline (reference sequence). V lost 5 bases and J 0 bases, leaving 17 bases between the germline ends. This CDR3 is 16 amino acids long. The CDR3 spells CASSPWGGPSSYEQYF. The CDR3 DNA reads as TGTGCCAGCAGCCCTTGGGGTGGGCCCAGCTCCTACGAGCAGTACTTC.

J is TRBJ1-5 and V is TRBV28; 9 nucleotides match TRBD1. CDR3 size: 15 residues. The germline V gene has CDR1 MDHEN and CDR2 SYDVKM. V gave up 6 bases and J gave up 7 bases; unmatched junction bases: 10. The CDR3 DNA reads TGTGCCAGCAGACCGGAGGGGACAGGGCGACAGCCCCAGCATTTT. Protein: CASRPEGTGRQPQHF.

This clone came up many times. The chain's CDR3 is CASSQAQGYEQYF. CDR3 coding DNA: TGCGCCAGCAGCCAAGCTCAGGGCTACGAGCAGTACTTC. The chain uses TRBV4-3 and TRBJ2-7; D may be TRBD1 (5 bases). The germline V gene encodes CDR1 LGHNA and CDR2 YSLEER. V lost 1 base to trimming and J lost 3 bases, with 7 bases between them. The CDR3 has 13 residues.

CDR3 amino acids: CASSLVGQGFYEQYF. DNA of the CDR3: TGTGCCAGCAGCTTAGTTGGACAGGGTTTCTACGAGCAGTACTTC. The J gene is TRBJ2-7, the V gene TRBV7-2; 8 positions match TRBD1. CDR1 and CDR2 from the germline V gene are SGHTA and FQGNSA. The V gene end was trimmed by 1 base and the J gene end by 3 bases; junction bases not matched to a gene: 5. This CDR3 is built from 15 residues.

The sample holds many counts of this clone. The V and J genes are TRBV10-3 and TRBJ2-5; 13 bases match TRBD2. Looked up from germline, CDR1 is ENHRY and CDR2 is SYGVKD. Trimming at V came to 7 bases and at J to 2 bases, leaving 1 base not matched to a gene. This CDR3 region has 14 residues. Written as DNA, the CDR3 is TGTGCCATCAAGGGACTAGCGGGGCAAGAGACCCAGTACTTC. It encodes CAIKGLAGQETQYF.

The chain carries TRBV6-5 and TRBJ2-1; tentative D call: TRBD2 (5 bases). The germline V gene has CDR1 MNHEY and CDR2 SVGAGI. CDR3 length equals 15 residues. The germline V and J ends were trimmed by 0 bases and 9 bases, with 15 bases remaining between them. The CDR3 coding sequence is TGTGCCAGCAGTTACTCCTGGGATAGCGTGGCTGAGCAGTTCTTC. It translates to CASSYSWDSVAEQFF.

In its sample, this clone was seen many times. CDR3 DNA: TGTGCCAGCAGCTTAAAGGGGACAATATACGAGCAGTACTTC. Translating it yields CASSLKGTIYEQYF. V and J are TRBV7-2 and TRBJ2-7, with TRBD1 as a possible D gene (6 bases). The CDR3 covers 14 residues. Trimming stripped 2 bases from V and 4 bases from J, with 12 bases between. Germline CDR1 SGHTA, CDR2 FQGNSA.

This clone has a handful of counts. In DNA, the CDR3 is TGCAGCGTTTCGTATACTGGAAACACCATATATTTT. Translation: CSVSYTGNTIYF. The V call is TRBV29-1, the J call TRBJ1-3; D ambiguous. Trimming removed 5 bases from V and 2 bases from J, with 7 bases in between. There are 12 residues in the CDR3. Germline V gene data show CDR1 as SQVTM and CDR2 as ANQGSEA.

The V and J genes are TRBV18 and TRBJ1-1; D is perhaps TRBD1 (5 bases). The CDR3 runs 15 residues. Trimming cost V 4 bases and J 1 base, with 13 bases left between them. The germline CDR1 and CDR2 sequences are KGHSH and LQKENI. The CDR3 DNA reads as TGTGCCAGCTCACTAGGATCGCAGGGGAACACTGAAGCTTTCTTT. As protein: CASSLGSQGNTEAFF.

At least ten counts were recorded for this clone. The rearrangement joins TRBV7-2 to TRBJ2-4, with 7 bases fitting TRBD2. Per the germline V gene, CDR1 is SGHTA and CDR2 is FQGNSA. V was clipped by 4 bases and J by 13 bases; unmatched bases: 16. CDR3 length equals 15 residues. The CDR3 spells CASSSERLAYYRQYF. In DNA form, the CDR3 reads TGTGCCAGCAGCTCCGAACGACTAGCTTACTATAGACAGTACTTC.

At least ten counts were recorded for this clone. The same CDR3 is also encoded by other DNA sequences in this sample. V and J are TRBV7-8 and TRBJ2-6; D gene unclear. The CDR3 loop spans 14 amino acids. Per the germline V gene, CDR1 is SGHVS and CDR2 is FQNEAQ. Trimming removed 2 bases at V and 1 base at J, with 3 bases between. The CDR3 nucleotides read TGTGCCAGCAGCTTAATTTCTGGGGCCAACGTCCTGACTTTC. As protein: CASSLISGANVLTF.

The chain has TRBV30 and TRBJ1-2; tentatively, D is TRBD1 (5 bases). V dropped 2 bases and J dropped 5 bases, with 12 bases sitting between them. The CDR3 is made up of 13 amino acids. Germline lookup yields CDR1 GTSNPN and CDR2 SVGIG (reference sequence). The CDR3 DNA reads TGTGCCTGGAGTTCCATGGGGGAATATGGCTACACCTTC. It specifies CAWSSMGEYGYTF.

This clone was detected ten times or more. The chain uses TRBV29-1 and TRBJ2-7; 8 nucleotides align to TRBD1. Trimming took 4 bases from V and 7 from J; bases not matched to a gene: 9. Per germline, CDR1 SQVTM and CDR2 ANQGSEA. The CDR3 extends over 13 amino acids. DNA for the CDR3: TGCAGCGTTGCGCAGGGGGCCCCGGGGGAGCAGTACTTC. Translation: CSVAQGAPGEQYF.

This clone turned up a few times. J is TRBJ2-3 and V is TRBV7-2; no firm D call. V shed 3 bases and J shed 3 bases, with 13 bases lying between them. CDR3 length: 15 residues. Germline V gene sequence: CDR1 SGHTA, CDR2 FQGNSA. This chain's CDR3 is CASSFIGWGTDTQYF. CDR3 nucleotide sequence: TGTGCCAGCAGCTTTATTGGGTGGGGAACAGATACGCAGTATTTT.

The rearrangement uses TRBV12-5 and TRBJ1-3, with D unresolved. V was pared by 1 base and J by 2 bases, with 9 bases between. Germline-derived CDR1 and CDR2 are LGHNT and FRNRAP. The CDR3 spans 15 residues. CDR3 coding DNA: TGTGCTAGTGGTTTGGGGAGAATCACTGGAAACACCATATATTTT. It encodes CASGLGRITGNTIYF.

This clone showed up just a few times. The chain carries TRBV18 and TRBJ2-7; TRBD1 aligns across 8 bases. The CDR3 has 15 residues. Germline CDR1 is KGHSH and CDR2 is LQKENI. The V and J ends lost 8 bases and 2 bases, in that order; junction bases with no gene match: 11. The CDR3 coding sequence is TGTGCCAGCGCACTCGGACAGGGAGATACCTACGAGCAGTACTTC. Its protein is CASALGQGDTYEQYF.

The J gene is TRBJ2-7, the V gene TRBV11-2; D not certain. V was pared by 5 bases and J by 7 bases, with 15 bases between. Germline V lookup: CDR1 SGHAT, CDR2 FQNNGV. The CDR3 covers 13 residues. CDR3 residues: CASSPDAGVEQYF. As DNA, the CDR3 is TGTGCCAGCAGCCCCGATGCCGGCGTGGAGCAGTACTTC.

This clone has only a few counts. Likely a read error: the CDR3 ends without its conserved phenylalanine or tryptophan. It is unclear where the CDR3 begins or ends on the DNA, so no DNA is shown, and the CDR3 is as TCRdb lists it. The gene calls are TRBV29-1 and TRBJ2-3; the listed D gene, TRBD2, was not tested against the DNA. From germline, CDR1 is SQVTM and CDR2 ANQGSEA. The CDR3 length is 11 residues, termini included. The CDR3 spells CSVEGEREGPI.

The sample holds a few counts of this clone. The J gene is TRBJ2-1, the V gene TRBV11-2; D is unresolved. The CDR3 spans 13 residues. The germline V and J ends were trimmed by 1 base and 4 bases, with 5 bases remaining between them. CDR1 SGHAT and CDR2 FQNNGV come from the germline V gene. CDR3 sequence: CASSLAGYNEQFF. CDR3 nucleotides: TGTGCCAGCAGCTTAGCCGGATACAATGAGCAGTTCTTC.

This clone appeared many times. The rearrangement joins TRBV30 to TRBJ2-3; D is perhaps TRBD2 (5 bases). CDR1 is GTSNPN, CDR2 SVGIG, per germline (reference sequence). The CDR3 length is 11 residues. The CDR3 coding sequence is TGTGGAGCGGTAAATAGAGATACGCAGTATTTT. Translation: CGAVNRDTQYF.

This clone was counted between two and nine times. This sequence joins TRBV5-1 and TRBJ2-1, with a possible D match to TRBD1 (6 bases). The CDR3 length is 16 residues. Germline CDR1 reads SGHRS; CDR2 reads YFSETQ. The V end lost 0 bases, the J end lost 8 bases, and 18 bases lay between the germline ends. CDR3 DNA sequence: TGCGCCAGCAGCTTGGTGGGCAGGGGCACGGGCGATGAGCAGTTCTTC. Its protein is CASSLVGRGTGDEQFF.

CDR3 coding DNA: TGTGCCATCAGTGAGTCCGGGGCGCGGGAGACCCAGTACTTC. Its translation: CAISESGARETQYF. The chain combines TRBV10-3 with TRBJ2-5; D may match TRBD1 or TRBD2 (5 bases each). The V end lost 0 bases, the J end lost 5 bases, and 10 bases lay between the germline ends. This CDR3 has 14 amino acids. Germline V lookup: CDR1 ENHRY, CDR2 SYGVKD.